Presented here are 8 T cell receptor beta chains from one specimen sequenced in a study of T cells in Graves' hyperthyroidism and ophthalmopathy. TCR beta CDR3 regions were amplified from RNA. First-round RT-PCR targeting the TCR CDR3 was performed with the HTBI primer set. TCRdb re-analysed the multiplex PCR reads in MiXCR, keeping a single row per CDR3 protein. Of about 680,000 distinct CDR3 sequences listed, just over 35% are singletons. The material sequenced was blood. Every receptor here comes from a woman in her thirties or forties with Graves' hyperthyroidism.

This clonotype was seen at least ten times. This clone may be a read error of a much larger clone one base away. This sequence joins TRBV11-2 and TRBJ1-5; no clear D gene. CDR1 is SGHAT and CDR2 is FQNNGV in the germline V gene. The CDR3 is made up of 13 amino acids. The DNA for the CDR3 is TGTGCCAACAGCTCGAACTGGAATCAGCCCCAGCATTTT. It yields the protein CANSSNWNQPQHF.

This clonotype was seen more than once but under ten times. The chain links TRBV3-1 to TRBJ2-7; maybe TRBD2 (5 bases). V dropped 2 bases and J dropped 6 bases, with 11 bases sitting between them. The CDR3 covers 13 residues. Germline CDR1 and CDR2: LGHDT and YNNKEL (reference sequence). The CDR3 loop is CASSQMGGLEQYF. Here the CDR3 DNA reads TGTGCCAGCAGCCAAATGGGCGGGCTCGAGCAGTACTTC.

This clonotype was recorded a few times. This chain joins TRBV20-1 and TRBJ1-4, with unresolved D. The V end was cut by 0 bases, the J end by 10 bases, with 15 bases between. Germline values: CDR1 DFQATT, CDR2 SNEGSKA (reference sequence). This CDR3 spans 14 amino acids. The CDR3: CSARDAGTDPKLFF. The CDR3 nucleotides read TGCAGTGCTAGAGATGCGGGCACAGATCCAAAACTGTTTTTT.

The J gene is TRBJ2-7, the V gene TRBV6-1; no clear D gene. The V gene's germline CDR1 is MNHNS and CDR2 SASEGT. V lost 5 bases and J 7 bases, leaving 24 bases between the germline ends. CDR3 length: 16 residues. The CDR3 nucleotides are TGTGCCAGCAGTTACTCGTCCTACCCCGCGGTGGTGGAGCAGTACTTC. Protein: CASSYSSYPAVVEQYF.

Concerning this clonotype itself: A much larger clone sits a single nucleotide away, making a read error possible. The chain has TRBV14 and TRBJ1-1; no reliable D call. Germline CDR1 and CDR2: SGHDN and FVKESK. The CDR3 is 14 amino acids. As DNA, the CDR3 is TGTGCCAGCAGCCAGCTATACGCGGGCACTGAAGCTTCCTTT. Protein: CASSQLYAGTEASF.

This chain joins TRBV12-5 and TRBJ2-7; weak D call: TRBD2 (6 bases). Trimming stripped 6 bases from V and 6 bases from J, with 18 bases between. This CDR3 contains 14 residues. Germline V gene sequence: CDR1 LGHNT, CDR2 FRNRAP. The CDR3 protein is CASGPVQGGSEQYF. CDR3 in DNA: TGTGCTAGTGGCCCCGTCCAGGGAGGATCCGAGCAGTACTTC.

This clonotype turned up a few times. The rearrangement uses TRBV5-4 and TRBJ2-3, with D perhaps TRBD1 or TRBD2 (7 bases each). The germline CDR1 and CDR2 sequences are SGHNT and YYREEE (reference sequence). Trimming took off 4 bases at V and 1 base at J, with 16 bases between the two ends. The CDR3 runs 16 residues. CDR3 protein: CASSLGRDSRTDTQYF. In nucleotides, the CDR3 is TGTGCCAGCAGCCTTGGGAGGGACAGTCGCACAGATACGCAGTATTTT.

The chain carries TRBV7-2 and TRBJ1-4, with no clear D. The germline V and J ends were trimmed by 5 bases and 5 bases, with 12 bases remaining between them. Germline values: CDR1 SGHTA, CDR2 FQGNSA. The CDR3 extends over 14 amino acids. CDR3 DNA: TGTGCCAGCAGCCATAGGGAAGGGAATGAAAAACTGTTTTTT. Encoded protein: CASSHREGNEKLFF.